Listed below are T cell receptor beta chains from one sample, sequenced in a study of patients and donors after allogeneic stem cell transplantation. A single record per CDR3 protein comes from TCRdb applying MiXCR to the RT-PCR reads. The sample includes a few hundred thousand distinct CDR3 sequences, roughly 38% seen only once; the top ten take around 10%. The material sequenced was blood, either unsorted or a sorted T cell fraction (not recorded which). Receptors originate from a human donor who was either an allogeneic HSCT recipient or a stem cell or donor lymphocyte infusion donor (not recorded which). It is not recorded whose cells these are; they may come from a transplant donor. The conserved cysteine and the conserved F or W are not part of the CDR3 here. Each record gives: V gene, J gene, CDR3 protein.

TRBV10-3	TRBJ2-2	AISDPGQGGTGELF
TRBV30	TRBJ1-5	AWSKGASNQPQH
TRBV25-1	TRBJ1-1	ASSALRGAEAF
TRBV10-3	TRBJ2-7	AISEWGVCYEQY
TRBV4-2	TRBJ2-7	ASSRGSGNEQY
TRBV4-3	TRBJ2-7	ASSQDTRRGTAAVGEQY
TRBV7-9	TRBJ1-4	ASSLGGAKDSGKLF
TRBV27	TRBJ2-3	ASGQYSTDTQY
TRBV20-1	TRBJ2-3	SARVSQHTQY
TRBV29-1	TRBJ1-2	SVAGPGGEDYGYT
TRBV27	TRBJ2-2	ASSLIWLNTGELF
TRBV29-1	TRBJ1-2	SVATGADGYT
TRBV4-2	TRBJ2-7	ASSQEGPGSASSYEQY
TRBV24-1	TRBJ1-2	ATSDWKGARNGYT
TRBV28	TRBJ2-7	ASSSPGRPDEQY
TRBV20-1	TRBJ1-5	SARGGGAQFNQPQH
TRBV7-8	TRBJ2-1	ASSLAETKPKQF
TRBV7-6	TRBJ2-3	ASSVRGGRPTDTQY
TRBV10-3	TRBJ1-2	AISGDRVVDGYT
TRBV5-5	TRBJ1-5	ASSLAEMRVRNQPQH
TRBV5-1	TRBJ2-1	ASSKTQVNEQF
TRBV9	TRBJ1-1	ASSVGAGGLGRAF